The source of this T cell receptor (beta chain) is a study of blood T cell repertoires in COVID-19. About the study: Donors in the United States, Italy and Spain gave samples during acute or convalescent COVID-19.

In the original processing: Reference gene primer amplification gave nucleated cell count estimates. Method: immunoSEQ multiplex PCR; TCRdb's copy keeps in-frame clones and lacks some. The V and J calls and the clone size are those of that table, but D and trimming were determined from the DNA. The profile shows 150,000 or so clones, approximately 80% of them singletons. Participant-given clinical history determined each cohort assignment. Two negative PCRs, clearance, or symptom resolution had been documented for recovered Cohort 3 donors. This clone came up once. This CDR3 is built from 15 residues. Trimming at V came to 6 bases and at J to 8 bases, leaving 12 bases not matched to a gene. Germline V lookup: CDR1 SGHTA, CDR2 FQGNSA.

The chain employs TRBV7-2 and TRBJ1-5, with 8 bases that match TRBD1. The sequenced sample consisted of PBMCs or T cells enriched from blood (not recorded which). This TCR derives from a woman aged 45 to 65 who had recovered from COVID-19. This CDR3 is CASSPGTGLIKPQHF. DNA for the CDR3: TGTGCCAGCAGTCCAGGGACAGGACTAATCAAGCCCCAGCATTTT.